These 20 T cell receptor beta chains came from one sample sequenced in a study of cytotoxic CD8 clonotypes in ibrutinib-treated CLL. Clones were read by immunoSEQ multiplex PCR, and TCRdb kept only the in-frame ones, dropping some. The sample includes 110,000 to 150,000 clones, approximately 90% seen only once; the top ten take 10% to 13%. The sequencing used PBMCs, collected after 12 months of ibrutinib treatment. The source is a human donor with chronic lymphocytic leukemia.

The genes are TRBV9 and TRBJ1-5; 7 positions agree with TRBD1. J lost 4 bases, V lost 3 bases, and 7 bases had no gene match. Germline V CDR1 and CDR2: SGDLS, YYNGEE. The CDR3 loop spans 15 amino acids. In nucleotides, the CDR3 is TGTGCCAGCAGCGAATGGGGGACAGAGAATCAGCCCCAGCATTTT. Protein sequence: CASSEWGTENQPQHF.

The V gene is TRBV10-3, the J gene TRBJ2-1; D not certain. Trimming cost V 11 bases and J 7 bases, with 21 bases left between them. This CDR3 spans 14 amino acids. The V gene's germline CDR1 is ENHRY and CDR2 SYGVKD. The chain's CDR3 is CASTGFVVPNEQFF. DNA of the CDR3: TGTGCCTCCACTGGATTCGTTGTTCCGAATGAGCAGTTCTTC.

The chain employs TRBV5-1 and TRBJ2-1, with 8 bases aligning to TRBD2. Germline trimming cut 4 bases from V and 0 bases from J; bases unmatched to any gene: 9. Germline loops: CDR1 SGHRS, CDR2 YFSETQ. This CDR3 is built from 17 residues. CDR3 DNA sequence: TGCGCCAGCAGCCTCACTAGCGGAGGGGGCTCCTACAATGAGCAGTTCTTC. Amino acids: CASSLTSGGGSYNEQFF.

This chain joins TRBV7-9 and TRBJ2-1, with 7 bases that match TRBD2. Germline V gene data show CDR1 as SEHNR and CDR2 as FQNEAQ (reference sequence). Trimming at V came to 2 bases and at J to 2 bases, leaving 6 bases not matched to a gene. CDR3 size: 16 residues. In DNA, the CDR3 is TGTGCCAGCAGCTTAAGGGCGGGAGCCCCCTACAATGAGCAGTTCTTC. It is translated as CASSLRAGAPYNEQFF.

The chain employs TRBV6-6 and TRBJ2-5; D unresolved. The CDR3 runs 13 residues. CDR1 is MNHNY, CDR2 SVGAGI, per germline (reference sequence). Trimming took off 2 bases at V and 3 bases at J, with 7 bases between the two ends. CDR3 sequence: CASSYTYEETQYF. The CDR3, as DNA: TGTGCCAGCAGTTACACTTATGAAGAGACCCAGTACTTC.

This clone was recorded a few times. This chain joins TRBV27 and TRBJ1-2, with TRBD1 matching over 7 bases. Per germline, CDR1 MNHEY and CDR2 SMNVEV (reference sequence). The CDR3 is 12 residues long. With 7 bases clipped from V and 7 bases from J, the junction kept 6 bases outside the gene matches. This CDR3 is CASKRQGGGYTF. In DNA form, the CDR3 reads TGTGCCAGCAAAAGACAGGGTGGTGGCTACACCTTC.

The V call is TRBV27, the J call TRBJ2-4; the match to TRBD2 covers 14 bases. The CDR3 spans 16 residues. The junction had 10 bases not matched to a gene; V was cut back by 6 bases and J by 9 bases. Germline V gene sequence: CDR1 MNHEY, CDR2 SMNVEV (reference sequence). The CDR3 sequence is CASRERTSGRRVIQYF. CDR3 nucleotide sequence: TGTGCCAGCAGGGAACGGACTAGCGGGAGGAGAGTCATTCAGTACTTC.

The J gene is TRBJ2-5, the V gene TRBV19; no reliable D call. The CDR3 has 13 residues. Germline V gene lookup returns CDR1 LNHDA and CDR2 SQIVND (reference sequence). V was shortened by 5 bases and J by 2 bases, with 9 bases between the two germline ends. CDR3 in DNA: TGTGCCAGTAGTCCCGGGTTACAAGAGACCCAGTACTTC. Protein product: CASSPGLQETQYF.

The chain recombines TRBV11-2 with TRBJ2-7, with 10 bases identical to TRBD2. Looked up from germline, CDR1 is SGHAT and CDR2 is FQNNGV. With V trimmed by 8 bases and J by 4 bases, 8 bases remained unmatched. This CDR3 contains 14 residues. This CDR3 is CASGWASGSYEQYF. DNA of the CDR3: TGTGCCAGCGGATGGGCTAGCGGGAGTTACGAGCAGTACTTC.

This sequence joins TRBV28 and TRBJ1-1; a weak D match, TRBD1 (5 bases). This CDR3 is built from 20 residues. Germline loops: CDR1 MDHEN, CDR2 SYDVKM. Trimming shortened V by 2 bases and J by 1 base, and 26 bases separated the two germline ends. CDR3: CASSLRLFQGKILTNTEAFF. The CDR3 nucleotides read TGTGCCAGCAGTTTAAGGTTGTTTCAGGGCAAGATACTGACGAACACTGAAGCTTTCTTT.

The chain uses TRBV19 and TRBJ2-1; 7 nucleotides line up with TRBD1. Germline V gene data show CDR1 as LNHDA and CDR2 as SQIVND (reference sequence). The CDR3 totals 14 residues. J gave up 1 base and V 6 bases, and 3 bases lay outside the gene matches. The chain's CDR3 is CASSKGASYNEQFF. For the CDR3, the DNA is TGTGCCAGTAGCAAGGGGGCATCCTACAATGAGCAGTTCTTC.

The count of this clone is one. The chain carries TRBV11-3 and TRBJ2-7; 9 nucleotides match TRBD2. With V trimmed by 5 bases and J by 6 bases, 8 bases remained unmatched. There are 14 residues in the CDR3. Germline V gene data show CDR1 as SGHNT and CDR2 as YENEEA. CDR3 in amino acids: CASSPNSGRSEQYF. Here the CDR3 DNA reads TGTGCCAGCAGCCCTAATAGCGGGAGATCCGAGCAGTACTTC. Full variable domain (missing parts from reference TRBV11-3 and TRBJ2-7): EAGVVQSPRYKIIEKKQPVAFWCNPISGHNTLYWYLQNLGQGPELLIRYENEEAVDDSQLPKDRFSAERLKGVDSTLKIQPAELGDSAVYLCASSPNSGRSEQYFGPGTRLTVT.

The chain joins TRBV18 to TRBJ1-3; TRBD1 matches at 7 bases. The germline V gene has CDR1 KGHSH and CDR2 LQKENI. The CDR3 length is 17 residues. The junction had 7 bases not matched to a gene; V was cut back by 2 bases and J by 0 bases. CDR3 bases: TGTGCCAGCTCACCATGGAAGGGGGCCACCTCTGGAAACACCATATATTTT. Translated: CASSPWKGATSGNTIYF.

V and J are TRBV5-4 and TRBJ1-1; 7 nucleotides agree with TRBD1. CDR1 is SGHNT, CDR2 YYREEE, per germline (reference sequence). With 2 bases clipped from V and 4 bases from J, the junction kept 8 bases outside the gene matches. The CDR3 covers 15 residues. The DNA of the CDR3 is TGTGCCAGCAGCTTTGAGACAGGGCCAATCACTGAAGCTTTCTTT. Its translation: CASSFETGPITEAFF. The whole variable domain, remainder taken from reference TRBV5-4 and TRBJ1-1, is ETGVTQSPTHLIKTRGQQVTLRCSSQSGHNTVSWYQQALGQGPQFIFQYYREEENGRGNFPPRFSGLQFPNYSSELNVNALELDDSALYLCASSFETGPITEAFFGQGTRLTVV.

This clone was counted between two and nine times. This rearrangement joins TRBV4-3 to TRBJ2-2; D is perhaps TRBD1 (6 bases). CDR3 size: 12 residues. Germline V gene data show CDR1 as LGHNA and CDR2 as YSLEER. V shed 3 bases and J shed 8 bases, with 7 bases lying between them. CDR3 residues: CASSQGHGELFF. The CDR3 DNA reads TGCGCCAGCAGCCAGGGACATGGGGAGCTGTTTTTT.

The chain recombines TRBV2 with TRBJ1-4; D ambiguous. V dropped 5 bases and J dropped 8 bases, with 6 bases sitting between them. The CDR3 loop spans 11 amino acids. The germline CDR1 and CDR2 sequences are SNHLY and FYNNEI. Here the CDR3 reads CASSPSEKLFF. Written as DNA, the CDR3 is TGTGCCAGCAGTCCGAGCGAAAAACTGTTTTTT.

The CDR3 DNA sequence: TGTGCCAGCAGTGTCCATCTACAGGGATCCACTGAAGCTTTCTTT. It translates to CASSVHLQGSTEAFF. The chain recombines TRBV6-1 with TRBJ1-1; D is possibly TRBD1 (6 bases). Trimming shortened V by 4 bases and J by 4 bases, and 16 bases separated the two germline ends. Germline loops: CDR1 MNHNS, CDR2 SASEGT. This CDR3 contains 15 residues.

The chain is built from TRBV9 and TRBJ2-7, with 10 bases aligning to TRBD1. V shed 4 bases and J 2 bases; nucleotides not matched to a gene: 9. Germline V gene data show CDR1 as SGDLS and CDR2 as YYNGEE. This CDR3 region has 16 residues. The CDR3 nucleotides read TGTGCCAGCAGCTCACCCGCGGGACAGGGGCCCTACGAGCAGTACTTC. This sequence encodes CASSSPAGQGPYEQYF. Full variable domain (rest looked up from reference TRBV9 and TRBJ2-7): DSGVTQTPKHLITATGQRVTLRCSPRSGDLSVYWYQQSLDQGLQFLIQYYNGEERAKGNILERFSAQQFPDLHSELNLSSLELGDSALYFCASSSPAGQGPYEQYFGPGTRLTVT.

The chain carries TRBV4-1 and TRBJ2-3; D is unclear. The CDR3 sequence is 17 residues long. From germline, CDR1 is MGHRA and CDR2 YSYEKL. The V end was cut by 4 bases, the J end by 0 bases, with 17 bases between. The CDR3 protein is CASSLEPSGPSTDTQYF. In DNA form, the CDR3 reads TGCGCCAGCAGCCTTGAACCTTCCGGGCCCAGCACAGATACGCAGTATTTT.

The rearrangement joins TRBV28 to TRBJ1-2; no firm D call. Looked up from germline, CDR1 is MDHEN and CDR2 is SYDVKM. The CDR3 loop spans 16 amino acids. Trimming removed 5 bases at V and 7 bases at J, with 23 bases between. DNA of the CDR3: TGTGCCAGCAGTATCAGGCAGGTGCCCCTAGTTGGTGGCTACACCTTC. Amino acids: CASSIRQVPLVGGYTF.